Described below is a single T cell receptor beta chain sequence and its context. The sample carries other DNA sequences with the same CDR3. Original processing notes: Amplification from reference gene primers served as the basis for estimated nucleated cell counts. Profiled with immunoSEQ multiplex PCR; TCRdb holds only in-frame clones, not every one. The V and J calls and clone size were taken over from that table, and D and trimming were inferred from the DNA. The top ten clones hold approximately 2% of a sample with fewer than 350,000 clones, approximately 83% of them seen once. The sample is drawn from a study of blood T cell repertoires in COVID-19. Overall study context: Acute and convalescent COVID-19 samples came from the United States, Italy and Spain. T cells, B-cell-depleted T cells, or PBMCs provided the cDNA or gDNA that served as material.

The CDR3 covers 13 residues. V lost 2 bases to trimming and J lost 7 bases, with 11 bases between them. CDR1 is MDHEN and CDR2 is SYDVKM in the germline V gene. J is TRBJ1-2 and V is TRBV28; perhaps TRBD1 as D (6 bases). The TCR sequence derives from a woman aged 30 to 39 who had recovered from COVID-19. Input material: peripheral blood. The CDR3 reads CASSLMGAGGYTF. The CDR3 DNA reads as TGTGCCAGCAGTTTAATGGGGGCCGGTGGCTACACCTTC.